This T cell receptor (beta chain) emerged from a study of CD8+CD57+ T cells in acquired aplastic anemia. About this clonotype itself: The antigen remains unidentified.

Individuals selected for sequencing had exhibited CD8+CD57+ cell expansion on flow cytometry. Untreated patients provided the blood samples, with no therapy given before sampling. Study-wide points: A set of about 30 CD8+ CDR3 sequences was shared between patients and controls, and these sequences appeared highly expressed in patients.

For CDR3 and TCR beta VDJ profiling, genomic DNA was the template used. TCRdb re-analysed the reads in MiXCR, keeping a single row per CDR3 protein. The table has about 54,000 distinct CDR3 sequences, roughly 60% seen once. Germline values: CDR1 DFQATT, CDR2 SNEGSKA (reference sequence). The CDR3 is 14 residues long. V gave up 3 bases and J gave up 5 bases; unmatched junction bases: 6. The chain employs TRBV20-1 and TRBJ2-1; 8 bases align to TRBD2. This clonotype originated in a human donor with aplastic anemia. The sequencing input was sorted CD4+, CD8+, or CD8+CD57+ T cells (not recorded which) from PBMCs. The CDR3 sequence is CSASIGRAHNEQFF. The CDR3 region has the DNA TGCAGTGCTAGCATCGGGAGGGCCCACAATGAGCAGTTCTTC.